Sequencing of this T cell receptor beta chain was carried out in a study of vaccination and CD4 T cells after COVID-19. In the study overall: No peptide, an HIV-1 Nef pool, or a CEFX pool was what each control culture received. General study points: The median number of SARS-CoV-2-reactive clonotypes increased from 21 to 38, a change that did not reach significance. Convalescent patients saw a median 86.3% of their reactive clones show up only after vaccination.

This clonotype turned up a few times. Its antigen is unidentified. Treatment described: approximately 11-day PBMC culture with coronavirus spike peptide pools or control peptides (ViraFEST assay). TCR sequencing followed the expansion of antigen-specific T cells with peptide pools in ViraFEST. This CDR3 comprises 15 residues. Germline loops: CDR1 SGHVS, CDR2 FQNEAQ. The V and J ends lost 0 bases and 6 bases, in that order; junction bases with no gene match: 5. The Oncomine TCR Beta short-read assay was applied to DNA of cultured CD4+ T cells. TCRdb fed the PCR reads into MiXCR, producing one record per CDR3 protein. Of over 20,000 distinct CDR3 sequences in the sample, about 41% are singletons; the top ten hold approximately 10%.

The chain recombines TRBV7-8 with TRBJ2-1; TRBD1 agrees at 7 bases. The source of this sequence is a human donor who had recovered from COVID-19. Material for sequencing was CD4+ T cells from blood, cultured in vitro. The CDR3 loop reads CASSLAPAGGNEQFF. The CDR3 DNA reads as TGTGCCAGCAGCTTAGCGCCGGCAGGGGGCAATGAGCAGTTCTTC.